These 12 T cell receptor beta chains originate from one sample sequenced in a study of blood T cell repertoires in COVID-19. Measured with immunoSEQ multiplex PCR; TCRdb has only the in-frame clones, and not every one. This table holds 150,000 or so clones, 75% to 90% found once. Sequencing was done on a sample of peripheral blood. These receptors were taken from a woman aged 40 to 50 with acute or convalescent COVID-19.

The CDR3 DNA is TGTGCCAGCAGCTTGGGGGGCTTGGATCAGCCCCAGCATTTT. It encodes CASSLGGLDQPQHF. The V and J genes are TRBV5-5 and TRBJ1-5; possible D gene TRBD1, 5 bases. Per germline, CDR1 SGHKS and CDR2 YYEKEE (reference sequence). Trimming pared 0 bases from V and 5 bases from J, leaving 9 bases between. The CDR3 spans 14 residues.

The V and J genes are TRBV2 and TRBJ2-6; D may be TRBD1 (6 bases). Trimming removed 10 bases at V and 4 bases at J, with 11 bases between. This CDR3 spans 13 amino acids. Germline V gene sequence: CDR1 SNHLY, CDR2 FYNNEI. Here the CDR3 DNA reads TGTGCCACCCCAGGGGTCGGGGCCAACGTCCTGACTTTC. It specifies CATPGVGANVLTF.

J is TRBJ1-6 and V is TRBV10-1, with TRBD1 matching over 8 bases. V shed 3 bases and J 12 bases; nucleotides not matched to a gene: 7. The CDR3 spans 14 residues. Germline CDR1 reads WNHNN; CDR2 reads SYGVQD (reference sequence). In nucleotides, the CDR3 is TGCGCCAGCAGTGACGGACAGGGCGCGGTACCCCTCCACTTT. Amino acids: CASSDGQGAVPLHF.

This chain joins TRBV2 and TRBJ1-5, with 7 bases aligning to TRBD1. This CDR3 has 17 amino acids. V lost 7 bases, J lost 4 bases, and 16 bases stayed unmatched. The germline CDR1 and CDR2 sequences are SNHLY and FYNNEI. The CDR3 coding sequence is TGTGCCAGCAAGACTGGCTCCCGACAGGGCAGTAATCAGCCCCAGCATTTT. Protein product: CASKTGSRQGSNQPQHF.

J is TRBJ1-4 and V is TRBV9; D gene uncertain. CDR1 and CDR2 (germline): SGDLS, YYNGEE. V lost 4 bases, J lost 7 bases, and 14 bases lay in between. CDR3 length: 14 amino acids. The CDR3 region is CASSPQVEGEKLFF. The CDR3 nucleotides read TGTGCCAGCAGCCCGCAGGTCGAAGGTGAAAAACTGTTTTTT.

This chain joins TRBV27 and TRBJ1-5, with D unclear. CDR3 length: 13 residues. The V and J ends lost 3 bases and 1 base respectively, with 4 bases between them. Germline lookup yields CDR1 MNHEY and CDR2 SMNVEV (reference sequence). DNA of the CDR3: TGTGCCAGCAGTTTGAGGAGCAATCAGCCCCAGCATTTT. Amino acids: CASSLRSNQPQHF.

The rearrangement links TRBV15 to TRBJ1-2; D not certain. Trimming pared 1 base from V and 2 bases from J, leaving 17 bases between. The CDR3 spans 17 residues. The germline CDR1 and CDR2 sequences are LNHNV and YYDKDF (reference sequence). The CDR3 DNA follows: TGTGCCACCAGCAGAGTTGTGCCAAGAGGGAGAAACTATGGCTACACCTTC. It is translated as CATSRVVPRGRNYGYTF.

The chain carries TRBV6-4 and TRBJ1-1, with 7 bases that match TRBD1. Trimming at V came to 11 bases and at J to 4 bases, leaving 10 bases not matched to a gene. CDR3 length: 13 residues. Germline V lookup: CDR1 MRHNA, CDR2 SNTAGT. The CDR3, as DNA: TGTGCCGCTCGGGACAGTGAGGGCACTGAAGCTTTCTTT. It codes for CAARDSEGTEAFF.

The chain combines TRBV11-2 with TRBJ2-3, with 8 bases aligning to TRBD2. The CDR3 has 16 amino acids. The V gene's germline CDR1 is SGHAT and CDR2 FQNNGV. V lost 0 bases to trimming and J lost 4 bases; unmatched junction nucleotides: 6. CDR3 loop: CASSLDPKREPDTQYF. CDR3 DNA: TGTGCCAGCAGCTTAGATCCCAAGCGGGAGCCAGATACGCAGTATTTT.

The CDR3: CATSRENRGYEQYF. The CDR3 DNA follows: TGTGCCACCAGCAGAGAGAACAGGGGTTACGAGCAGTACTTC. The chain combines TRBV15 with TRBJ2-7, with TRBD1 matching 7 bases. The CDR3 is 14 residues long. Germline CDR1 LNHNV, CDR2 YYDKDF (reference sequence). J gave up 4 bases and V 0 bases, and 3 bases lay outside the gene matches.

This chain connects TRBV7-9 to TRBJ1-5; the D is unclear. Germline V CDR1 and CDR2: SEHNR, FQNEAQ (reference sequence). The CDR3 totals 13 residues. V was trimmed by 1 base and J by 8 bases, leaving 9 bases between them. The CDR3 loop is CASSLGGYEPQHF. The DNA for the CDR3 is TGTGCCAGCAGCTTAGGAGGGTATGAGCCCCAGCATTTT.

The rearrangement uses TRBV28 and TRBJ1-5, with a tentative D call TRBD1 (5 bases). V was cut by 8 bases and J by 7 bases, with 18 bases left in between. The CDR3 runs to 14 residues. Germline CDR1 reads MDHEN; CDR2 reads SYDVKM. The CDR3 region is CASRDSPGEQPQHF. For the CDR3, the DNA is TGTGCCAGCCGGGACTCTCCTGGTGAACAGCCCCAGCATTTT.